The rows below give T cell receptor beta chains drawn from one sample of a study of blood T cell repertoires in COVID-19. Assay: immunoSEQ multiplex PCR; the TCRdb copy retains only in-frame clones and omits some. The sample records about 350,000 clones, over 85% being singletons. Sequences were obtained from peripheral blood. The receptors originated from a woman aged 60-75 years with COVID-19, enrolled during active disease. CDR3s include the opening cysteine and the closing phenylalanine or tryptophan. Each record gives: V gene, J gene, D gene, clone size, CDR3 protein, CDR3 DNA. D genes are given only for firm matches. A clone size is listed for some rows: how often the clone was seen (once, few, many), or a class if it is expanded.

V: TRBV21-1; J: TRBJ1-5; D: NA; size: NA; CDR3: CASSKGTGGGQPQHF; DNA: TGTGCCAGCAGCAAAGGGACAGGGGGCGGTCAGCCCCAGCATTTT
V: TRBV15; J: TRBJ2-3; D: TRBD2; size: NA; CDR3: CATSRDLGGGTVTDTQYF; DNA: TGTGCCACCAGCAGAGATTTAGGCGGGGGGACTGTCACAGATACGCAGTATTTT
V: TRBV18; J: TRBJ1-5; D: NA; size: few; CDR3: CASSPPGTKGKPQHF; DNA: TGTGCCAGCTCACCACCCGGGACAAAAGGCAAGCCCCAGCATTTT
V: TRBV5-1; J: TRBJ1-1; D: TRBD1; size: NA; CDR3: CASSPETGVRTFF; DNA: TGCGCCAGCAGCCCCGAGACAGGGGTTCGCACTTTCTTT
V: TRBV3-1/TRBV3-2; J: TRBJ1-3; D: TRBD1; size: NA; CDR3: CASSQGTGGNTIYF; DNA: TGTGCCAGCAGCCAAGGGACAGGGGGAAACACCATATATTTT
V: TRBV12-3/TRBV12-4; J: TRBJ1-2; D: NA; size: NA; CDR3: CASSRLNYGYTF; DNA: TGTGCCAGCAGTAGACTGAACTATGGCTACACCTTC
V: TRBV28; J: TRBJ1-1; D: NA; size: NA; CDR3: CASSWVRGGNTEAFF; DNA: TGTGCCAGCAGTTGGGTGAGGGGAGGAAACACTGAAGCTTTCTTT
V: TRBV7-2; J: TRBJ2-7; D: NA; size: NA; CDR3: CASSVRDSRVGFYEQYF; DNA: TGTGCCAGCAGCGTACGGGACTCACGGGTAGGGTTCTACGAGCAGTACTTC
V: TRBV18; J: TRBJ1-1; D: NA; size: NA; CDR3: CASSPNHSGTEAFF; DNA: TGTGCCAGCTCACCCAATCACTCGGGCACTGAAGCTTTCTTT
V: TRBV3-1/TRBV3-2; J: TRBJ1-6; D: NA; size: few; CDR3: CASSQEKPGLSYNSPLHF; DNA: TGTGCCAGCAGCCAAGAGAAACCAGGATTGTCCTATAATTCACCCCTCCACTTT
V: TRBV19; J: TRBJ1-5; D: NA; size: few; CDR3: CASLAGAGSNQPQHF; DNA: TGTGCCAGTCTCGCGGGGGCTGGTAGCAATCAGCCCCAGCATTTT
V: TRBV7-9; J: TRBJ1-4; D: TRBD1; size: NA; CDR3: CASSMGTTGGMGEKLFF; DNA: TGTGCCAGCAGCATGGGAACGACAGGGGGCATGGGGGAAAAACTGTTTTTT
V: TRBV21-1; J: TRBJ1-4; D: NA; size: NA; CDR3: CASSTLGRKLFF; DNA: TGTGCCAGCAGCACCCTCGGTCGAAAACTGTTTTTT
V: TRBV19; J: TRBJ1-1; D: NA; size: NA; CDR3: CASSISELGSEAFF; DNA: TGTGCCAGTAGTATATCCGAGTTGGGCAGTGAAGCTTTCTTT
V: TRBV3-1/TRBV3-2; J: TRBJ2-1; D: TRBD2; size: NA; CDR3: CASSQSGARNEQFF; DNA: TGTGCCAGCAGCCAAAGCGGGGCTCGGAATGAGCAGTTCTTC
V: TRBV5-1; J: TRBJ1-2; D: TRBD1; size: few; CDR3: CASRPGQGNRNYGYTF; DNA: TGCGCCAGCCGCCCGGGACAGGGGAATCGAAACTATGGCTACACCTTC
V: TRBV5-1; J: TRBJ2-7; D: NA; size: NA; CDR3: CASSQATAGAALYEQYF; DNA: TGCGCCAGCAGCCAGGCCACTGCGGGGGCCGCCCTATACGAGCAGTACTTC
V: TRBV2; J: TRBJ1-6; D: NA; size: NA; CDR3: CASRPQGRDSPLHF; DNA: TGTGCCAGCAGGCCACAGGGTCGAGACTCACCCCTCCACTTT
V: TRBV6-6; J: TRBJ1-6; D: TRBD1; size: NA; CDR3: CASSGGQGNSPLHF; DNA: TGTGCCAGCAGTGGAGGACAGGGGAATTCACCCCTCCACTTT
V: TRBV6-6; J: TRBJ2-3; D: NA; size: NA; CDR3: CASTPPSTDTQYF; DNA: TGTGCCAGCACCCCCCCAAGCACAGATACGCAGTATTTT
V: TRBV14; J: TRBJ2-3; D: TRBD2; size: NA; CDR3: CASSPPGLAVPTDTQYF; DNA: TGTGCCAGCAGCCCCCCGGGACTAGCGGTCCCCACAGATACGCAGTATTTT
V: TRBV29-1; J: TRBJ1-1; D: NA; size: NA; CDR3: CTTDREGTEAFF; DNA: TGCACTACCGATCGGGAGGGTACTGAAGCTTTCTTT
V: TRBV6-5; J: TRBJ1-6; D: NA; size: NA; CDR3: CASSYSHLNNSPLHF; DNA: TGTGCCAGCAGTTACAGTCACCTAAATAATTCACCCCTCCACTTT
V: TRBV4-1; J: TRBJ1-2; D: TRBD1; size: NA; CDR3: CASSQRQGDYGYTF; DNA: TGCGCCAGCAGCCAGAGACAGGGTGACTATGGCTACACCTTC
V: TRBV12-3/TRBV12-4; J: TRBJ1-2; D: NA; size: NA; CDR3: CASSFRGDYGYTF; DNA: TGTGCCAGCAGTTTCCGGGGGGACTATGGCTACACCTTC
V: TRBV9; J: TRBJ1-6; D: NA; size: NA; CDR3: CASSVTDLRGSPLHF; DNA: TGTGCCAGCAGCGTAACGGATCTCAGGGGCTCACCCCTCCACTTT
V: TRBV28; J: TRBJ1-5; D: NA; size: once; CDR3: CASRDSGNQPQHF; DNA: TGTGCCAGCAGAGACAGCGGCAATCAGCCCCAGCATTTT
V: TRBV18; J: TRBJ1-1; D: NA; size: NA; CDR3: CASSPRVGEAFF; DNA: TGTGCCAGCTCACCGCGGGTAGGTGAAGCTTTCTTT
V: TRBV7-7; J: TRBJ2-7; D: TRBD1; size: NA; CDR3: CASSQPGTGGRSYEQYF; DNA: TGTGCCAGCAGCCAACCCGGGACAGGGGGCCGATCCTACGAGCAGTACTTC
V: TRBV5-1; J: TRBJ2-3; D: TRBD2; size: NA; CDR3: CASSPLTSGGRWDTQYF; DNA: TGCGCCAGCAGCCCCCTGACTAGCGGGGGGCGGTGGGATACGCAGTATTTT
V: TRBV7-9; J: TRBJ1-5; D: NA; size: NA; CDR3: CASSPSGSLSNQPQHF; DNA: TGTGCCAGCAGCCCCTCGGGGTCTCTCAGCAATCAGCCCCAGCATTTT
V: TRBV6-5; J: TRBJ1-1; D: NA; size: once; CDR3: CAYRPPGTEAFF; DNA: TGTGCCTACCGGCCCCCAGGCACTGAAGCTTTCTTT
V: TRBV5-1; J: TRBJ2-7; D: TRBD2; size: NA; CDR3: CASSLEGLAGGEQYF; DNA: TGCGCCAGCAGCTTGGAAGGACTAGCGGGGGGCGAGCAGTACTTC
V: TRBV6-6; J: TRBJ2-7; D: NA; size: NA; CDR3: CASSYSAGDSYEQYF; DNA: TGTGCCAGCAGTTACTCAGCAGGGGACTCCTACGAGCAGTACTTC
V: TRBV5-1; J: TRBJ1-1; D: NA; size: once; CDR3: CASSLSRNTEAFF; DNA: TGCGCCAGCAGCTTGTCCAGGAACACTGAAGCTTTCTTT
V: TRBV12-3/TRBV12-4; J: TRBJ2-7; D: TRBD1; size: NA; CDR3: CASRDRGSYEQYF; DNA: TGTGCCAGCAGAGACAGGGGGAGCTACGAGCAGTACTTC
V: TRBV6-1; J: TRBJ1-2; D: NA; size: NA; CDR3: CASSEAGAGSYTF; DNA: TGTGCCAGCAGTGAAGCGGGAGCCGGAAGCTACACCTTC
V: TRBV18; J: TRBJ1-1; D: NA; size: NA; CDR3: CASSPPSVSNTEAFF; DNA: TGTGCCAGCTCACCTCCATCGGTATCGAACACTGAAGCTTTCTTT
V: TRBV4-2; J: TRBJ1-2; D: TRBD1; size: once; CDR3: CASSPLGGTDGYTF; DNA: TGTGCCAGCAGCCCCCTCGGCGGGACAGATGGCTACACCTTC
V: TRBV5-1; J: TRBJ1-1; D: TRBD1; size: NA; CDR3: CASSLRGQGMNTEAFF; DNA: TGCGCCAGCAGCTTGAGGGGACAGGGGATGAACACTGAAGCTTTCTTT